The source of this TCR beta chain is a study of cytomegalovirus exposure and HLA in healthy donors. Method: immunoSEQ multiplex PCR; TCRdb's copy keeps in-frame clones and lacks some. This table has under 200,000 clones, nearly 90% appearing once. Sequenced: PBMCs. This TCR was recovered from a woman aged 18-29 years in good health and CMV-seropositive.

The CDR3 region has the DNA TGTGCCAGCAGTTACCCCCAGGGGAACGGCTACACCTTC. This translates into CASSYPQGNGYTF. This chain uses TRBV6-5 with TRBJ1-2, with D perhaps matching TRBD1 (6 bases). The V gene's germline CDR1 is MNHEY and CDR2 SVGAGI. The CDR3 has 13 amino acids. The V and J ends lost 2 bases and 8 bases respectively, with 12 bases between them.